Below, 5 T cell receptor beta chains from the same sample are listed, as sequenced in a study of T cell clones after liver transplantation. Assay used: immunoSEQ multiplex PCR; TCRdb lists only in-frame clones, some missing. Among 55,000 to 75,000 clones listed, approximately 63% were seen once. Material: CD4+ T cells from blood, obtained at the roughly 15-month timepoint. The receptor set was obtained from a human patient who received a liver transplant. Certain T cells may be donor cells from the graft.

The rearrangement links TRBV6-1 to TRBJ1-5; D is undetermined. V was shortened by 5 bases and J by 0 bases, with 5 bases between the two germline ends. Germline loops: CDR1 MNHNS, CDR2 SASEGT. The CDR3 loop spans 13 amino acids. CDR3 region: CASSTASNQPQHF. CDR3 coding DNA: TGTGCCAGCAGTACAGCTAGCAATCAGCCCCAGCATTTT.

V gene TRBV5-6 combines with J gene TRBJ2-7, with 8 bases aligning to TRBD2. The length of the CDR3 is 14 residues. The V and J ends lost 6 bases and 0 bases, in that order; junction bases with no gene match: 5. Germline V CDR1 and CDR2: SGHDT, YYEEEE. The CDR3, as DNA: TGTGCCAGCACCCTAGCGGGCCCCTCCTACGAGCAGTACTTC. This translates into CASTLAGPSYEQYF. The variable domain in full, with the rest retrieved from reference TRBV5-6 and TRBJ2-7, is DAGVTQSPTHLIKTRGQQVTLRCSPKSGHDTVSWYQQALGQGPQFIFQYYEEEERQRGNFPDRFSGHQFPNYSSELNVNALLLGDSALYLCASTLAGPSYEQYFGPGTRLTVT.

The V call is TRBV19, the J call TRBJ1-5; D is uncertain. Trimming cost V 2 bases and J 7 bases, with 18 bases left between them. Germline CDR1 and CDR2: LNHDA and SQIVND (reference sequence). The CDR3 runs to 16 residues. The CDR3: CASSIKVGSSGQPQHF. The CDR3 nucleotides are TGTGCCAGTAGTATAAAGGTTGGATCCTCGGGGCAGCCCCAGCATTTT.

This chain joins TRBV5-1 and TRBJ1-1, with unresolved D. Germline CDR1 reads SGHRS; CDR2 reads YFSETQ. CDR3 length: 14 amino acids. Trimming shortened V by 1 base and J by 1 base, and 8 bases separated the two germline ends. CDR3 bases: TGCGCCAGCAGCTTGTTTGCAGAGAACACTGAAGCTTTCTTT. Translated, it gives CASSLFAENTEAFF.

CDR3 region: CASSLARQESYQETQYF. CDR3 bases: TGTGCCAGCAGCTTAGCCCGACAGGAGTCGTACCAAGAGACCCAGTACTTC. The V call is TRBV13, the J call TRBJ2-5; D is possibly TRBD1 (6 bases). Germline CDR1 is PRHDT and CDR2 is FYEKMQ (reference sequence). This CDR3 contains 17 residues. V was pared by 1 base and J by 0 bases, with 15 bases between.